This T cell receptor beta chain was sequenced for a study of blood T cell repertoires in COVID-19. Study background: Samples came from the United States, Italy and Spain, spanning acute and convalescent COVID-19.

The authors' processing: Amplification with reference gene primers provided the estimates of nucleated cell counts. The method was immunoSEQ multiplex PCR; TCRdb's version includes in-frame clones alone and lacks a portion of them. V, J and clone size derive from that table, while D and trimming were established from the DNA sequence. The sample shows about 44,000 clones, roughly 88% of them seen only once. Sequencing was performed on peripheral blood. The receptor's source is a woman aged 40 to 50 with acute or convalescent COVID-19.

The DNA for the CDR3 is TGCGCCAGCACCCGCTCGGGGTCCTTCACAGATACGCAGTATTTT. It encodes CASTRSGSFTDTQYF. The V and J genes are TRBV5-1 and TRBJ2-3, with D possibly matching TRBD2 (5 bases). The CDR3 loop spans 15 amino acids. The germline gives CDR1 SGHRS, CDR2 YFSETQ. The V and J ends lost 6 bases and 2 bases respectively, with 16 bases between them.